Listed here are 22 T cell receptor beta chains from one sample, sequenced in a study of blood T cell repertoires in COVID-19. TCRdb's table, derived via immunoSEQ multiplex PCR, lists solely in-frame clones and lacks some. This sample yields roughly 140,000 clones, of which about 82% are seen a single time; roughly 2.9% belongs to the top ten. Sample: peripheral blood. Receptors originate from a man aged 45-65 years with acute or convalescent COVID-19.

The chain couples TRBV19 to TRBJ2-7; the match to TRBD1 covers 11 bases. CDR3 size: 15 residues. V dropped 4 bases and J dropped 2; count of bases not matched to a gene: 4. Germline CDR1 reads LNHDA; CDR2 reads SQIVND (reference sequence). CDR3 bases: TGTGCCAGTAGTACGGACAGGGGGCCTCCCTACGAGCAGTACTTC. Translating gives CASSTDRGPPYEQYF.

V is TRBV15 and J is TRBJ2-4; D possibly corresponds to TRBD1 (5 bases). This CDR3 region has 15 residues. Per germline, CDR1 LNHNV and CDR2 YYDKDF (reference sequence). The V and J ends lost 1 base and 1 base respectively, with 8 bases between them. In nucleotides, the CDR3 is TGTGCCACCAGCAGAGTGTCAGGGGCCAAAAACATTCAGTACTTC. Amino acids: CATSRVSGAKNIQYF.

The chain uses TRBV19 and TRBJ1-1; D might be TRBD1 (5 bases). Per the germline V gene, CDR1 is LNHDA and CDR2 is SQIVND (reference sequence). This CDR3 is built from 12 residues. Trimming left V 3 bases short and J 9 bases short, with 11 bases between. CDR3 nucleotide sequence: TGTGCCAGTAGTATTGAAGGGGCACAAGCTTTCTTT. This sequence encodes CASSIEGAQAFF.

The chain employs TRBV6-5 and TRBJ2-5; possibly TRBD1 for D (6 bases). The germline gives CDR1 MNHEY, CDR2 SVGAGI. This CDR3 has 15 residues. V gave up 7 bases and J gave up 5 bases, with 20 bases separating them. The CDR3, as DNA: TGTGCCAGCACCGATAAGAGGGGGTGGTGGGAGACCCAGTACTTC. Protein sequence: CASTDKRGWWETQYF.

This clone was found once. The genes are TRBV6-6 and TRBJ2-7, with a possible D match to TRBD1 (5 bases). CDR1 MNHNY and CDR2 SVGAGI come from the germline V gene (reference sequence). The CDR3 runs to 12 residues. V gave up 8 bases and J gave up 1 base, with 9 bases separating them. The CDR3 region is CASARQSYEQYF. DNA for the CDR3: TGTGCCAGCGCTAGACAGTCCTACGAGCAGTACTTC.

This rearrangement joins TRBV9 to TRBJ1-5; 8 bases agree with TRBD1. The CDR3 consists of 14 residues. Trimming at V came to 3 bases and at J to 7 bases, leaving 6 bases not matched to a gene. Germline V gives CDR1 SGDLS, CDR2 YYNGEE. CDR3 in amino acids: CASSEDREGQPQHF. CDR3 nucleotides: TGTGCCAGCAGCGAGGACAGGGAGGGACAGCCCCAGCATTTT. The variable domain in full, with the rest retrieved from reference TRBV9 and TRBJ1-5, is DSGVTQTPKHLITATGQRVTLRCSPRSGDLSVYWYQQSLDQGLQFLIQYYNGEERAKGNILERFSAQQFPDLHSELNLSSLELGDSALYFCASSEDREGQPQHFGDGTRLSIL.

The chain links TRBV30 to TRBJ2-3; a possible D gene is TRBD2 (6 bases). V gave up 5 bases and J gave up 5 bases, with 11 bases separating them. This CDR3 has 12 residues. From germline, CDR1 is GTSNPN and CDR2 SVGIG (reference sequence). CDR3 DNA sequence: TGTGCCTGGTGCCAGGGAGGAGATACGCAGTATTTT. This codes for CAWCQGGDTQYF.

The count of this clone is one. The chain has TRBV14 and TRBJ2-1; 8 bases fit TRBD1. The CDR3 runs 15 residues. The trim removed 4 bases at V and 6 bases at J, leaving 8 bases unmatched. Germline lookup yields CDR1 SGHDN and CDR2 FVKESK. The CDR3 loop is CASSRLDRAGNEQFF. The CDR3, as DNA: TGTGCCAGCAGCCGTTTGGACAGGGCGGGCAATGAGCAGTTCTTC.

The chain employs TRBV10-3 and TRBJ2-5; possibly TRBD2 for D (5 bases). The germline V gene encodes CDR1 ENHRY and CDR2 SYGVKD. This CDR3 contains 15 residues. Trimming shortened V by 5 bases and J by 5 bases, and 18 bases separated the two germline ends. The CDR3, as DNA: TGTGCCATCAGTAAAACTGGGGAGACGCGGGAGACCCAGTACTTC. Residues: CAISKTGETRETQYF.

The chain joins TRBV7-9 to TRBJ2-7; TRBD1 might be the D (7 bases). The CDR3 consists of 17 residues. V lost 1 base and J 0 bases, leaving 16 bases between the germline ends. Germline V CDR1 and CDR2: SEHNR, FQNEAQ (reference sequence). CDR3 protein: CASSLVSGGSSSYEQYF. The CDR3 coding sequence is TGTGCCAGCAGCTTAGTCTCAGGGGGGAGTAGCTCCTACGAGCAGTACTTC.

The chain recombines TRBV30 with TRBJ2-2; D is undetermined. CDR3 length: 12 amino acids. Trimming cost V 3 bases and J 3 bases, with 5 bases left between them. The germline V gene has CDR1 GTSNPN and CDR2 SVGIG (reference sequence). The CDR3 region has the DNA TGTGCCTGGAGCCCGGACACCGGGGAGCTGTTTTTT. Its protein is CAWSPDTGELFF.

V gene TRBV9 combines with J gene TRBJ1-2, with D maybe TRBD1 (5 bases). The CDR3 loop spans 13 amino acids. Between the trimmed V and J ends, which lost 0 bases and 2 bases, there was a span of 5 bases. Germline assignment: CDR1 SGDLS and CDR2 YYNGEE. The CDR3 here is CASSVDRNYGYTF. The CDR3, as DNA: TGTGCCAGCAGCGTAGACAGGAACTATGGCTACACCTTC.

The chain joins TRBV27 to TRBJ1-5, with 12 bases lining up with TRBD1. J was trimmed by 6 bases and V by 2 bases; bases with no gene match: 5. The length of the CDR3 is 16 residues. Germline CDR1 and CDR2: MNHEY and SMNVEV (reference sequence). In DNA form, the CDR3 reads TGTGCCAGCAGTTTACGAGGGACAGGGGGCGGTCAGCCCCAGCATTTT. Amino acid sequence: CASSLRGTGGGQPQHF.

The chain carries TRBV27 and TRBJ2-1; 11 bases are a match to TRBD2. Germline V gene data show CDR1 as MNHEY and CDR2 as SMNVEV (reference sequence). V was pared by 7 bases and J by 0 bases, with 5 bases of the junction left unmatched. This CDR3 is 16 amino acids long. CDR3 sequence reads: CASTNLAGGSYNEQFF. As DNA, the CDR3 is TGTGCCAGCACCAATCTAGCGGGAGGCTCCTACAATGAGCAGTTCTTC.

The J gene is TRBJ1-3, the V gene TRBV19; possible D gene TRBD1, 6 bases. The CDR3 totals 14 residues. CDR1 is LNHDA and CDR2 is SQIVND in the germline V gene (reference sequence). With 6 bases removed from V and 0 bases from J, the gap between germline ends came to 9 bases. DNA of the CDR3: TGTGCCAGTAGCCGGGACAACTCTGGAAACACCATATATTTT. This codes for CASSRDNSGNTIYF.

In its sample, this clone was seen once. V gene TRBV6-6 combines with J gene TRBJ2-5; D is possibly TRBD1 (5 bases). The CDR3 loop spans 14 amino acids. Germline V gene data show CDR1 as MNHNY and CDR2 as SVGAGI (reference sequence). The V end was cut by 6 bases, the J end by 0 bases, with 11 bases between. This chain's CDR3 is CASSWGPNQETQYF. The CDR3 coding sequence is TGTGCCAGCAGCTGGGGCCCTAACCAAGAGACCCAGTACTTC.

This clone was seen once. The gene calls are TRBV27 and TRBJ2-1, with D tentatively TRBD2 (6 bases). CDR3 length: 14 residues. CDR1 and CDR2 (germline): MNHEY, SMNVEV (reference sequence). V was cut by 0 bases and J by 4 bases, with 7 bases left in between. The CDR3 here is CASSLSGTYNEQFF. The CDR3 DNA reads TGTGCCAGCAGTTTATCGGGGACTTACAATGAGCAGTTCTTC.

Here the CDR3 reads CASSQGIQGAAGANVLTF. The CDR3 bases are TGCGCCAGCAGCCAAGGAATACAGGGGGCGGCTGGGGCCAACGTCCTGACTTTC. This chain uses TRBV4-1 with TRBJ2-6; 9 nucleotides line up with TRBD1. V lost 1 base to trimming and J lost 2 bases; unmatched junction nucleotides: 6. Germline V gene sequence: CDR1 MGHRA, CDR2 YSYEKL. The CDR3 consists of 18 residues.

The gene calls are TRBV11-1 and TRBJ1-1; D remains unclear. Trimming left V 3 bases short and J 1 base short, with 9 bases between. This CDR3 comprises 14 residues. Germline V gives CDR1 SGHAT, CDR2 FQDESV (reference sequence). The CDR3 DNA sequence: TGTGCCAGCAGCTTGGAGGTCCCGAACACTGAAGCTTTCTTT. Amino acid sequence: CASSLEVPNTEAFF. Combining the CDR3 with reference TRBV11-1 and TRBJ1-1 gives the whole variable domain EAEVAQSPRYKITEKSQAVAFWCDPISGHATLYWYRQILGQGPELLVQFQDESVVDDSQLPKDRFSAERLKGVDSTLKIQPAELGDSAMYLCASSLEVPNTEAFFGQGTRLTVV.

This sequence joins TRBV4-1 and TRBJ1-1; TRBD1 matches at 9 bases. This CDR3 spans 15 amino acids. In germline, CDR1 is MGHRA, CDR2 YSYEKL. V was clipped by 1 base and J by 4 bases; unmatched bases: 4. The CDR3 nucleotides are TGCGCCAGCAGCCAAGTAGGACAGGGGCCCACTGAAGCTTTCTTT. This gives the protein CASSQVGQGPTEAFF.

The chain carries TRBV15 and TRBJ2-7; TRBD1 aligns across 9 bases. Germline CDR1 LNHNV, CDR2 YYDKDF (reference sequence). This CDR3 contains 16 residues. Losses at the gene ends were 1 base for V and 4 bases for J; bases not matched to a gene: 8. The CDR3 DNA reads TGTGCCACCAGCAGAGCGTCCGGGACAGGGAGATACGAGCAGTACTTC. This sequence encodes CATSRASGTGRYEQYF. Variable domain in full (rest from reference TRBV15 and TRBJ2-7): DAMVIQNPRYQVTQFGKPVTLSCSQTLNHNVMYWYQQKSSQAPKLLFHYYDKDFNNEADTPDNFQSRRPNTSFCFLDIRSPGLGDTAMYLCATSRASGTGRYEQYFGPGTRLTVT.

This chain connects TRBV10-3 to TRBJ1-2; D remains unclear. With 3 bases removed from V and 8 bases from J, the gap between germline ends came to 19 bases. The CDR3 sequence is 15 residues long. CDR1 and CDR2 (germline): ENHRY, SYGVKD. CDR3 loop: CAISDMATSRFGYTF. CDR3 coding DNA: TGTGCCATCAGTGATATGGCAACTTCGAGGTTCGGCTACACCTTC.